This TCR beta chain was sequenced for a study of CD8 T cells in cerebrospinal fluid in Alzheimer's disease. Overall study results and limits: Patients with mild cognitive impairment or Alzheimer's disease had a larger top CSF clone percentage than controls. Healthy subjects less often had a clone of at least 3% than Alzheimer's patients.

CSF cells were profiled by 10X single-cell V(D)J and 5' expression. TCRdb reprocessed the 10x single-cell sequencing reads and reports one entry per CDR3 protein, with no DNA. Recorded for this sample: some 500 distinct CDR3 sequences. Neurodegeneration in patients was confirmed with biomarkers including neurofilament, amyloid-beta and tau. According to its frequency, this clonotype is medium-sized. Its antigen is still unknown. The CDR3 length is 14 residues. Germline CDR1 MDHEN, CDR2 SYDVKM. The gene calls are TRBV28 and TRBJ2-1; TCRdb returns TRBD2, unconfirmable since there is no DNA. This receptor was obtained from a human donor with Alzheimer's disease. The sequenced material came from cerebrospinal fluid. The CDR3 here is CASSDLLANNEQFF.